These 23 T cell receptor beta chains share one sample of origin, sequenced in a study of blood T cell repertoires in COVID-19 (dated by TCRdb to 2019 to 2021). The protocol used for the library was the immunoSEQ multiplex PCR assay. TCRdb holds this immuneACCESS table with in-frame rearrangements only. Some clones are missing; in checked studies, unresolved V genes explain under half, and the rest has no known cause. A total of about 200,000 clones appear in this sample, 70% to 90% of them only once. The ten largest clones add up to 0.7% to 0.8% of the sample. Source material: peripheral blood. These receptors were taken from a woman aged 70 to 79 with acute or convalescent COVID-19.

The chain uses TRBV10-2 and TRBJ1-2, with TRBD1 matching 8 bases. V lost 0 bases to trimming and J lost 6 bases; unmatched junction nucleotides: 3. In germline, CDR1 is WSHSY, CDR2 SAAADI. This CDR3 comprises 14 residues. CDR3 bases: TGCGCCAGCAGTGAGTCGACGACAGGGGATGGCTACACCTTC. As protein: CASSESTTGDGYTF.

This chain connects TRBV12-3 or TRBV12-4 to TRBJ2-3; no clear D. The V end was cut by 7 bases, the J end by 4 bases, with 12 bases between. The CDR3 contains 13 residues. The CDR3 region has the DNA TGTGCCAGCAATCCCCCCGGGTCAGATACGCAGTATTTT. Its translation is CASNPPGSDTQYF.

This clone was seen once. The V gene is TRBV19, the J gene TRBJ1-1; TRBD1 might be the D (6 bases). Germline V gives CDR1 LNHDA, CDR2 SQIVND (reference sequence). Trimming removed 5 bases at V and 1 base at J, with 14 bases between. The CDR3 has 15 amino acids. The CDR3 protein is CASSPSTGGNTEAFF. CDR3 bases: TGTGCCAGTAGTCCCTCGACAGGAGGGAACACTGAAGCTTTCTTT.

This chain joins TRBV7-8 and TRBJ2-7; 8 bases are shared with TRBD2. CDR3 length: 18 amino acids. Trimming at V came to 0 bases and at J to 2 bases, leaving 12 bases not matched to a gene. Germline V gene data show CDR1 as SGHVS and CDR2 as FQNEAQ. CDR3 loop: CASSLAMSVQLAAYEQYF. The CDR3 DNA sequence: TGTGCCAGCAGCTTAGCCATGTCGGTGCAACTAGCGGCCTACGAGCAGTACTTC.

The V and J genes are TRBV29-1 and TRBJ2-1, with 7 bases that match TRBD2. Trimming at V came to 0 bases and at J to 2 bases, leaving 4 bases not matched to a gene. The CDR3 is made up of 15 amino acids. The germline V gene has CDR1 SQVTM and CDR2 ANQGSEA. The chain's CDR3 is CSVEDDGTTYNEQFF. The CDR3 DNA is TGCAGCGTTGAAGACGACGGGACTACCTACAATGAGCAGTTCTTC.

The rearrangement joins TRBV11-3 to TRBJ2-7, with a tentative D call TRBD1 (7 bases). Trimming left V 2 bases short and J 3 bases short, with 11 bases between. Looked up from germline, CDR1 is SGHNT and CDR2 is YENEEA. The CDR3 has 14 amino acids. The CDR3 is CASSLQGGDYEQYF. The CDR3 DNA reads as TGTGCCAGCAGCTTACAGGGGGGAGACTACGAGCAGTACTTC.

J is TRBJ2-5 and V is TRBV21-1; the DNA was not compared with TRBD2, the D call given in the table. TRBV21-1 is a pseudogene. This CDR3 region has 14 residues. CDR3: CASRNTAGEETQYF. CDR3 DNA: TGTGCCAGCAGAAATACAGCGGGAGAAGAGACCCAGTACTTC.

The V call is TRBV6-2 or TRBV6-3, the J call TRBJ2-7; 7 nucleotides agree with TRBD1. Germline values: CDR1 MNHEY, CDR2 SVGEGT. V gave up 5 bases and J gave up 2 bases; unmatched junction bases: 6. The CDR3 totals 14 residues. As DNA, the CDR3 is TGTGCCAGCAGTACCGTTGACAGGGCCTACGAGCAGTACTTC. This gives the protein CASSTVDRAYEQYF.

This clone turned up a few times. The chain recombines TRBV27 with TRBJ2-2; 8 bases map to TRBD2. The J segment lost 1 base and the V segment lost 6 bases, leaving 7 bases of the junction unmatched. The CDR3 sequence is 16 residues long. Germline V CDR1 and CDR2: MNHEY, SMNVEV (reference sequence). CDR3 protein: CASSREAGVNTGELFF. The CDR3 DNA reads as TGTGCCAGCAGCCGTGAAGCGGGGGTGAACACCGGGGAGCTGTTTTTT.

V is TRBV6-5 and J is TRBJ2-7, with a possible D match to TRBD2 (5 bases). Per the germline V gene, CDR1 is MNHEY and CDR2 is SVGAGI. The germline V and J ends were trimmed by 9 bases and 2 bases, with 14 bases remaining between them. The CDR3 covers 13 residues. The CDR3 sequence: CASVTPGTYEQYF. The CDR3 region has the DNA TGTGCCAGTGTTACCCCGGGGACCTACGAGCAGTACTTC.

CDR3 nucleotides: TGTGCCAGCAGCTTAGGCAAAGGCGGCAGCTTGAATGAGCAGTTCTTC. Its translation is CASSLGKGGSLNEQFF. V is TRBV11-2 and J is TRBJ2-1; D remains ambiguous. The germline V gene encodes CDR1 SGHAT and CDR2 FQNNGV. This CDR3 is built from 16 residues. V was clipped by 1 base and J by 7 bases, with 17 bases between them.

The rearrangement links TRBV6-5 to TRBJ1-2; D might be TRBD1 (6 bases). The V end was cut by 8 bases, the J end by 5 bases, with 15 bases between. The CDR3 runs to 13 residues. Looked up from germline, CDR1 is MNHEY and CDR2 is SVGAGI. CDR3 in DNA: TGTGCCAGCGGGCGGGGGCAGGGGTATGGCTACACCTTC. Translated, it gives CASGRGQGYGYTF.

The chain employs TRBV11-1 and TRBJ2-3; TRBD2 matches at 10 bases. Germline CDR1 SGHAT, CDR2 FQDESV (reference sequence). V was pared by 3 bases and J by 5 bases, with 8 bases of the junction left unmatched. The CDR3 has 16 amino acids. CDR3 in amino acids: CASSFGLAGVRDTQYF. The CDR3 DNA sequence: TGTGCCAGCAGCTTCGGTCTAGCGGGAGTAAGAGATACGCAGTATTTT.

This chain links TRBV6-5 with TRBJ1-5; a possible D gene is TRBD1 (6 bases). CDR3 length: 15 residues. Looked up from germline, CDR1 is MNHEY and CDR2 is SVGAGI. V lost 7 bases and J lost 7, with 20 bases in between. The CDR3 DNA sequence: TGTGCCAGCATCAAAACGGGGGGCGGTCAACAGCCCCAGCATTTT. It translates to CASIKTGGGQQPQHF.

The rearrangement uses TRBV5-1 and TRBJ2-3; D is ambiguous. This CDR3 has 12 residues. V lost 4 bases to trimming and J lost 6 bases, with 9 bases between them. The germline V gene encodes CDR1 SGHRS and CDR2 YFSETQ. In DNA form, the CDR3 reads TGCGCCAGCAGCGAGGTAGAGGATACGCAGTATTTT. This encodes CASSEVEDTQYF.

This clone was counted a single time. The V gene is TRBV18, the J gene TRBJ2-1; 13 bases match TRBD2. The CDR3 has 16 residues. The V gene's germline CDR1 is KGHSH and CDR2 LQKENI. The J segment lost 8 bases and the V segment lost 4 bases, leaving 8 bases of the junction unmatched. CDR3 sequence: CASSRGLAGAGDEQFF. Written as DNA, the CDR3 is TGTGCCAGCTCACGCGGACTAGCGGGGGCCGGGGATGAGCAGTTCTTC.

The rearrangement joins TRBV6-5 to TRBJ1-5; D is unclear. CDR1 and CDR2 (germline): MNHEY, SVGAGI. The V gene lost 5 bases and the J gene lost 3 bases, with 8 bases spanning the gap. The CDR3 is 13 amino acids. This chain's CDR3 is CASSRDYNQPQHF. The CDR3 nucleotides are TGTGCCAGCAGTCGGGATTACAATCAGCCCCAGCATTTT.

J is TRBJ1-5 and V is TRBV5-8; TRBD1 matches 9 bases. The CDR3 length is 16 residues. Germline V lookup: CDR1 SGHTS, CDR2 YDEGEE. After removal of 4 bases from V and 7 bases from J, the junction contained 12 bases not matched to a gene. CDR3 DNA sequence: TGTGCCAGCAGCCCGCGGACAGGGGATGTGGGCCAGCCCCAGCATTTT. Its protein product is CASSPRTGDVGQPQHF.

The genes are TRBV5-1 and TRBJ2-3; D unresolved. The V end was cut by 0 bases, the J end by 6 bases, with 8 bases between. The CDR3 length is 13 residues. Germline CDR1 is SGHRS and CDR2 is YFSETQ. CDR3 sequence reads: CASSLEAVDTQYF. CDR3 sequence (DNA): TGCGCCAGCAGCTTGGAGGCGGTCGATACGCAGTATTTT.

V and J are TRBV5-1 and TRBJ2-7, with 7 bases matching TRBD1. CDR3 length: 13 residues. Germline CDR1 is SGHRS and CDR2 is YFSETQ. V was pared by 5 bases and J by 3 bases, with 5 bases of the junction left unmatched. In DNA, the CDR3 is TGCGCCAGCAGTTCCGGGACAGACTACGAGCAGTACTTC. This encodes CASSSGTDYEQYF.

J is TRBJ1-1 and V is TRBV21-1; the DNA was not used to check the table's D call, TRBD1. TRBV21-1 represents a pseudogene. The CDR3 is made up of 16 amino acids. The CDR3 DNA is TGTGCCAGCAGCTGCCAGGGAACAGGGGTTCGCACTGAAGCTTTCTTT. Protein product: CASSCQGTGVRTEAFF.

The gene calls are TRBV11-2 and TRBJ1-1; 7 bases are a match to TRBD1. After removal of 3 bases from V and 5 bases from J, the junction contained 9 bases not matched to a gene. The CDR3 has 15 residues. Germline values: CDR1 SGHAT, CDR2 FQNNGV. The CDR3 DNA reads TGTGCCAGCAGCTTCGGGGACAGCCGGAGAACTGAAGCTTTCTTT. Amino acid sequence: CASSFGDSRRTEAFF. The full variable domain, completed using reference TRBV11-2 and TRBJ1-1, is EAGVAQSPRYKIIEKRQSVAFWCNPISGHATLYWYQQILGQGPKLLIQFQNNGVVDDSQLPKDRFSAERLKGVDSTLKIQPAKLEDSAVYLCASSFGDSRRTEAFFGQGTRLTVV.

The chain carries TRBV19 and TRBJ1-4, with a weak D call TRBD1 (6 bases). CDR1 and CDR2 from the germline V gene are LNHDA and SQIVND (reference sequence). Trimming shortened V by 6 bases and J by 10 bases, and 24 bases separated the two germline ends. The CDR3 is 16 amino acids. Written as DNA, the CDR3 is TGTGCCAGTAGCGACAGGTGGACAGAGGCTAAGGGAAAACTGTTTTTT. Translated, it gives CASSDRWTEAKGKLFF.